This T cell receptor (beta chain) came from a study of T-cell memory formation after mild COVID-19. V lost 1 base and J lost 4, with 10 bases in between. The CDR3 runs to 14 residues. Germline CDR1 SGHRS, CDR2 YFSETQ. Each CDR3 protein is one row after TCRdb ran MiXCR on the 5' RACE reads. The profile covers 250,000 or so distinct CDR3 sequences, with 15% to 20% appearing a single time and 23% taken by the ten largest. In this sample, this clonotype turned up a few times. The V gene is TRBV5-1, the J gene TRBJ2-3; no clear D. This sequence originates from a man aged 18 to 30 who had mild COVID-19 (a few samples of this study predate the infection). Cell type and time point are not known. Sample: PBMCs or a T cell subset sorted from them (not recorded which). The CDR3, as DNA: TGCGCCAGCAGCTTGTCTAAGGTGGCAGATACGCAGTATTTT. Protein sequence: CASSLSKVADTQYF.